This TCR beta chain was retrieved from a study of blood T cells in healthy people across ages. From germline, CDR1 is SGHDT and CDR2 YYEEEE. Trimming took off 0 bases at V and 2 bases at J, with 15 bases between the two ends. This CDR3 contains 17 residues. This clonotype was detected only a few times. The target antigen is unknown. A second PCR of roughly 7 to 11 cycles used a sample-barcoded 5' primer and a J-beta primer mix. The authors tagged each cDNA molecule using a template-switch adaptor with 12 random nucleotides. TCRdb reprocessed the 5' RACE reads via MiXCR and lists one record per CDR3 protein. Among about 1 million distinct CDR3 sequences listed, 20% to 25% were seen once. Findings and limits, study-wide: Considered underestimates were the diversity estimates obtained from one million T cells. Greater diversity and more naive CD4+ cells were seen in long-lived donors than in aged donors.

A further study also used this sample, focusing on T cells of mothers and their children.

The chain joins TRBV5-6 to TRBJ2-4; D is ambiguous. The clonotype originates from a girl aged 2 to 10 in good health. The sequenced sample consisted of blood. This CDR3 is CASSLAPGGYTKNIQYF. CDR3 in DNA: TGTGCCAGCAGCTTGGCCCCAGGTGGCTATACCAAAAACATTCAGTACTTC.